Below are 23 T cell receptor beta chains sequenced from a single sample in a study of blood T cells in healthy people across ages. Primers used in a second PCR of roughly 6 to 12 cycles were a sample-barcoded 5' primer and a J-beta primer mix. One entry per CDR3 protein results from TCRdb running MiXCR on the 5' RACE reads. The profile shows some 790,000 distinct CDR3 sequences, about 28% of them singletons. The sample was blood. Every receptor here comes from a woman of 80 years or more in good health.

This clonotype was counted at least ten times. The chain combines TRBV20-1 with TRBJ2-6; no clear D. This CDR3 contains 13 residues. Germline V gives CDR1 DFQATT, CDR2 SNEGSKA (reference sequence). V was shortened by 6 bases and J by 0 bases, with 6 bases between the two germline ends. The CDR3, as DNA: TGCAGTGCCGATAGCTCTGGGGCCAACGTCCTGACTTTC. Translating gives CSADSSGANVLTF.

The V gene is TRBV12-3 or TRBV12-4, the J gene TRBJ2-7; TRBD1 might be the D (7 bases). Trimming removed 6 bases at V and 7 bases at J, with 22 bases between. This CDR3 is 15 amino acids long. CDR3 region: CASREGASLYNEQYF. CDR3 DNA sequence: TGTGCCAGCAGGGAGGGGGCGTCCCTCTACAATGAGCAGTACTTC.

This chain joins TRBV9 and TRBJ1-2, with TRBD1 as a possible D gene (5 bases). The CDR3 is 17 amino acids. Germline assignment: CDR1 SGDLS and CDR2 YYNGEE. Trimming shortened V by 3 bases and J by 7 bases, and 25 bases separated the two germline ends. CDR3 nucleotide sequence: TGTGCCAGCAGCGCCGGAGAAGTCCCTTGGCAGGGTGGTGGCTACACCTTC. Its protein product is CASSAGEVPWQGGGYTF.

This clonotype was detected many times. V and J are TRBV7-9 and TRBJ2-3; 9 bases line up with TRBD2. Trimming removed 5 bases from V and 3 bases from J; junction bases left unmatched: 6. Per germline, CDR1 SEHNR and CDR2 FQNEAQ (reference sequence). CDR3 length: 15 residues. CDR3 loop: CASSVLAGTTDTQYF. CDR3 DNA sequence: TGTGCCAGCAGCGTGCTAGCGGGGACAACAGATACGCAGTATTTT.

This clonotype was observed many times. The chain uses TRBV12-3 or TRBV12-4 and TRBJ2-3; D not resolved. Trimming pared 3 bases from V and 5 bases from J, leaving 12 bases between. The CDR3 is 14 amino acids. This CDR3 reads CASSFALGGDTQYF. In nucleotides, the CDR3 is TGTGCCAGCAGTTTCGCACTCGGCGGAGATACGCAGTATTTT.

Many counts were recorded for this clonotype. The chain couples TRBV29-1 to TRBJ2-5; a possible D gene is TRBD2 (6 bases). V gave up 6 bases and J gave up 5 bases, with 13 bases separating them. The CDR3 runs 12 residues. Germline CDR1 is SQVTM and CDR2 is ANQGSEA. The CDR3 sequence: CSVLGGGETQYF. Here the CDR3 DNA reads TGCAGCGTGTTAGGTGGAGGGGAGACCCAGTACTTC. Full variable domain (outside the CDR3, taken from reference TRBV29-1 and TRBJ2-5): SAVISQKPSRDICQRGTSLTIQCQVDSQVTMMFWYRQQPGQSLTLIATANQGSEATYESGFVIDKFPISRPNLTFSTLTVSNMSPEDSSIYLCSVLGGGETQYFGPGTRLLVL.

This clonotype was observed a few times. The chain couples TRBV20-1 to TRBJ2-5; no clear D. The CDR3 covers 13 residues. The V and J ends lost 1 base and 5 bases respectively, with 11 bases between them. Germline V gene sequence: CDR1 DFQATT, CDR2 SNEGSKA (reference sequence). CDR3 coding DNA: TGCAGTGCTAGAGCCCCCCCCTCGGAGACCCAGTACTTC. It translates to CSARAPPSETQYF.

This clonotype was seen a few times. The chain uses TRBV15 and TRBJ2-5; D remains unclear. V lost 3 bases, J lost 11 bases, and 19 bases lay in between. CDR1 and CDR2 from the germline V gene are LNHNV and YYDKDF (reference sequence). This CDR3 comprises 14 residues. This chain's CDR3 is CATSSATEYNEQYF. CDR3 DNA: TGTGCCACCAGCAGTGCCACAGAGTACAATGAGCAGTACTTC.

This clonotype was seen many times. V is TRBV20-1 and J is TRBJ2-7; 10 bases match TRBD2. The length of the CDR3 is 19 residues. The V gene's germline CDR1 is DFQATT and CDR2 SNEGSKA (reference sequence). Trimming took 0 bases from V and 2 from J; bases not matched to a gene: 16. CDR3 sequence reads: CSARDRTGMGLARAYEQYF. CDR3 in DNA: TGCAGTGCTAGAGATCGGACAGGGATGGGACTAGCGAGGGCCTACGAGCAGTACTTC.

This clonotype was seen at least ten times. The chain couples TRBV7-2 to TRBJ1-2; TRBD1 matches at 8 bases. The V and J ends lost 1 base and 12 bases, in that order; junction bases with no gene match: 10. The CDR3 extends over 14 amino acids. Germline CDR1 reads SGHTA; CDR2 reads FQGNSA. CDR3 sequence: CASSLDRQGTPHTF. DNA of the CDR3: TGTGCCAGCAGCTTAGACCGACAGGGGACTCCCCACACCTTC.

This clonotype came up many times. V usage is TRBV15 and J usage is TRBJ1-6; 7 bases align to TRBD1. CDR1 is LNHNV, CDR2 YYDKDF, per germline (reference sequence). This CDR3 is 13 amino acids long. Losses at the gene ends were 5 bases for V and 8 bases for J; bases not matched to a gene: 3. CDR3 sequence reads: CATSGTGDSPLHF. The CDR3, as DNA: TGTGCCACCAGCGGTACAGGGGATTCACCCCTCCACTTT.

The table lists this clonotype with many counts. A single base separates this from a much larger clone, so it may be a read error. CDR3 DNA sequence: TGCAGCGTTGAAGATCAGGCGGGGAGCGACGAGCAGTACTTC. This sequence encodes CSVEDQAGSDEQYF. This sequence joins TRBV29-1 and TRBJ2-7, with D tentatively TRBD2 (6 bases). In germline, CDR1 is SQVTM, CDR2 ANQGSEA. Trimming cost V 0 bases and J 5 bases, with 14 bases left between them. This CDR3 region has 14 residues.

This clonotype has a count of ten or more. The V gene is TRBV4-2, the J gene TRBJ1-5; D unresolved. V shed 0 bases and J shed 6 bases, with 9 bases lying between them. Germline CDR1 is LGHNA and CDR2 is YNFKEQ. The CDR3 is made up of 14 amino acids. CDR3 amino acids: CASSQDRFGQPQHF. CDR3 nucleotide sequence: TGTGCCAGCAGCCAAGACAGGTTTGGTCAGCCCCAGCATTTT.

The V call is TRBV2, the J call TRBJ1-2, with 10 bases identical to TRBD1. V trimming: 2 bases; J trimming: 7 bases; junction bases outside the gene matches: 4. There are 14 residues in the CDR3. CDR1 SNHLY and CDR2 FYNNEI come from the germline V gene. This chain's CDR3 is CASSEIGTGVGYTF. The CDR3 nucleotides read TGTGCCAGCAGTGAAATCGGGACAGGGGTTGGCTACACCTTC.

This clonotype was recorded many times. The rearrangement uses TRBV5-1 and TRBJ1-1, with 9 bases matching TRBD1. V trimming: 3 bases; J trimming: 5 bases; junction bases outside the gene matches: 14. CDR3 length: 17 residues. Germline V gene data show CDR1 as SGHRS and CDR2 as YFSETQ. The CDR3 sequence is CASSSIFGQGTDTEAFF. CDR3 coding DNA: TGCGCCAGCAGCTCCATCTTCGGACAGGGGACGGATACTGAAGCTTTCTTT.

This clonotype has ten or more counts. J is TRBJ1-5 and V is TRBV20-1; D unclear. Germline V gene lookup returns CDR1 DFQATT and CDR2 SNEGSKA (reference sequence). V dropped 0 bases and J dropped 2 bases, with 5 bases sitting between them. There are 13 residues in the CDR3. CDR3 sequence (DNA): TGCAGTGCTAGAGATTTCGGCAATCAGCCCCAGCATTTT. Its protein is CSARDFGNQPQHF.

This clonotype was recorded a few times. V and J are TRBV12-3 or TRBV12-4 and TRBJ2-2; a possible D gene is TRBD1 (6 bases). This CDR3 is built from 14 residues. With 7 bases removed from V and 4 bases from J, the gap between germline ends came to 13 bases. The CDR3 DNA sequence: TGTGCCAGCACACCTGGGGGCGGCACCGGGGAGCTGTTTTTT. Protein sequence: CASTPGGGTGELFF.

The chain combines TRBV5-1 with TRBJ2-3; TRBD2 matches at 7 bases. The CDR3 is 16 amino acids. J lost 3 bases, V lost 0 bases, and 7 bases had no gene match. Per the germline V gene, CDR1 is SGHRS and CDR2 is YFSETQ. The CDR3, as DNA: TGCGCCAGCAGCTTGGGACTAGCTATGGAGACAGATACGCAGTATTTT. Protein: CASSLGLAMETDTQYF.

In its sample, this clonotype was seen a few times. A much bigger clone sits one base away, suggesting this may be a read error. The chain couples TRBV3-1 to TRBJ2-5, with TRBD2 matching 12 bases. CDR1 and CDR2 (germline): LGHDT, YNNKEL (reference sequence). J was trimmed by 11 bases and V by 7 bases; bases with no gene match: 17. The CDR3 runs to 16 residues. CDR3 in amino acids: CASKPASGGVKAEQYF. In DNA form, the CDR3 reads TGTGCCAGCAAACCCGCTAGCGGGGGGGTTAAGGCTGAGCAGTACTTC.

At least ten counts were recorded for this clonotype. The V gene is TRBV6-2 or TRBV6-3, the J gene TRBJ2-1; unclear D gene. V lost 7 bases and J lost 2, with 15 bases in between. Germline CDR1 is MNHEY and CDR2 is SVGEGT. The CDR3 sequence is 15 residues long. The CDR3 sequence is CASKTTGLPYNEQFF. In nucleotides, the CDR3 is TGTGCCAGCAAAACGACCGGGCTTCCCTACAATGAGCAGTTCTTC.

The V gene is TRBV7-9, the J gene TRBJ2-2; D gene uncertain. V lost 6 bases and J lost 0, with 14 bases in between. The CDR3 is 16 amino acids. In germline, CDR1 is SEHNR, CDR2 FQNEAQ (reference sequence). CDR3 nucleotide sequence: TGTGCCAGCAGACCTCCAGACCTTTCGAACACCGGGGAGCTGTTTTTT. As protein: CASRPPDLSNTGELFF.

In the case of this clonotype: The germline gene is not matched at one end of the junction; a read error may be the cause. This CDR3 reads CTSSLALGQGADTQYF. In DNA, the CDR3 is TGTACCAGCAGCTTGGCCTTAGGACAGGGGGCCGATACGCAGTATTTT. The chain is built from TRBV5-5 and TRBJ2-3, with 11 bases that match TRBD1. The CDR3 covers 16 residues. Germline lookup yields CDR1 SGHKS and CDR2 YYEKEE (reference sequence). The full variable domain, its missing parts supplied by reference TRBV5-5 and TRBJ2-3, is DAGVTQSPTHLIKTRGQQVTLRCSPISGHKSVSWYQQVLGQGPQFIFQYYEKEERGRGNFPDRFSARQFPNYSSELNVNALLLGDSALYLCTSSLALGQGADTQYFGPGTRLTVL.

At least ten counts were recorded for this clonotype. The CDR3 nucleotides read TGTGCCATCAGTGACTCCGCTCAGGGTTTTACTGAAGCTTTCTTT. Protein: CAISDSAQGFTEAFF. This chain uses TRBV10-3 with TRBJ1-1; possibly TRBD1 for D (5 bases). The CDR3 covers 15 residues. Germline V CDR1 and CDR2: ENHRY, SYGVKD. V lost 3 bases, J lost 5 bases, and 16 bases lay in between.